A single sample is the source of the 30 T cell receptor beta chains below, sequenced in a study of TIL therapy for anti-PD-1-resistant metastatic lung cancer. The immunoSEQ assay was v3. Only in-frame clones appear in the TCRdb table, and some are missing; sequencing was by immunoSEQ multiplex PCR. The sample includes 25,000 to 30,000 clones, 63% of them seen just once. Noted time point: pre-treatment sample, taken before nivolumab and TIL therapy. Pleural nodules or supraclavicular lymph nodes made up most of the excised metastases sampled. The specimen comprised tumor tissue, sampled at baseline. These TCRs come from a woman aged 30-79 years with non-small cell lung cancer.

The CDR3 sequence is CASSRSSGATRLAKNIQYF. The CDR3 DNA sequence: TGTGCCAGCAGCCGATCTAGCGGAGCGACTAGACTAGCCAAAAACATTCAGTACTTC. J is TRBJ2-4 and V is TRBV5-6; 7 bases line up with TRBD2. Germline lookup yields CDR1 SGHDT and CDR2 YYEEEE. This CDR3 spans 19 amino acids. The V gene end was trimmed by 4 bases and the J gene end by 0 bases; junction bases not matched to a gene: 16. The whole variable domain, filled in from reference TRBV5-6 and TRBJ2-4, reads DAGVTQSPTHLIKTRGQQVTLRCSPKSGHDTVSWYQQALGQGPQFIFQYYEEEERQRGNFPDRFSGHQFPNYSSELNVNALLLGDSALYLCASSRSSGATRLAKNIQYFGAGTRLSVL.

This clone was seen a few times. This chain joins TRBV7-8 and TRBJ2-2, with D uncertain. This CDR3 has 12 amino acids. Germline loops: CDR1 SGHVS, CDR2 FQNEAQ. V lost 4 bases to trimming and J lost 7 bases, with 7 bases between them. Here the CDR3 DNA reads TGTGCCAGCAGCTCTTATAGCGGGGAGCTGTTTTTT. It specifies CASSSYSGELFF.

The chain joins TRBV5-1 to TRBJ1-1; TRBD1 might be the D (5 bases). Trimming cost V 0 bases and J 1 base, with 7 bases left between them. The CDR3 contains 14 residues. Germline V gives CDR1 SGHRS, CDR2 YFSETQ. CDR3 in DNA: TGCGCCAGCAGCTTGGTAGGGGCGAACACTGAAGCTTTCTTT. It specifies CASSLVGANTEAFF.

In this sample, this clone turned up once. The chain employs TRBV20-1 and TRBJ2-1, with D perhaps being TRBD1 or TRBD2 (5 bases each). The CDR3 is 11 residues long. V lost 4 bases, J lost 9 bases, and 10 bases lay in between. Germline V lookup: CDR1 DFQATT, CDR2 SNEGSKA (reference sequence). The CDR3 spells CSAKGTGEQFF. DNA of the CDR3: TGCAGTGCTAAAGGGACGGGTGAGCAGTTCTTC.

This chain links TRBV7-8 with TRBJ2-5; D possibly corresponds to TRBD1 (6 bases). This CDR3 is 15 amino acids long. The germline V gene encodes CDR1 SGHVS and CDR2 FQNEAQ. V lost 5 bases and J lost 3, with 16 bases in between. As DNA, the CDR3 is TGTGCCAGCAGCCAATCCGGGACACAGAAAGAGACCCAGTACTTC. Translated: CASSQSGTQKETQYF.

This clone was counted a single time. The chain carries TRBV5-1 and TRBJ2-3; 10 bases match TRBD1. The V gene end was trimmed by 4 bases and the J gene end by 1 base; junction bases not matched to a gene: 3. Germline lookup yields CDR1 SGHRS and CDR2 YFSETQ. CDR3 length: 15 amino acids. CDR3 DNA: TGCGCCAGCAGCACCGGACAGGGGGGCACAGATACGCAGTATTTT. Translating it yields CASSTGQGGTDTQYF.

This clone was detected a few times. This chain links TRBV5-1 with TRBJ1-1; TRBD1 might be the D (6 bases). The V gene lost 4 bases and the J gene lost 2 bases, with 15 bases spanning the gap. CDR3 size: 15 residues. Germline-derived CDR1 and CDR2 are SGHRS and YFSETQ. This CDR3 reads CASSLSGTINTEAFF. Written as DNA, the CDR3 is TGCGCCAGCAGCCTATCCGGGACAATAAACACTGAAGCTTTCTTT. Full variable domain (outside the CDR3, taken from reference TRBV5-1 and TRBJ1-1): KAGVTQTPRYLIKTRGQQVTLSCSPISGHRSVSWYQQTPGQGLQFLFEYFSETQRNKGNFPGRFSGRQFSNSRSEMNVSTLELGDSALYLCASSLSGTINTEAFFGQGTRLTVV.

The rearrangement uses TRBV19 and TRBJ1-1; 8 positions agree with TRBD1. The V gene end was trimmed by 5 bases and the J gene end by 1 base; junction bases not matched to a gene: 6. The CDR3 runs to 15 residues. In germline, CDR1 is LNHDA, CDR2 SQIVND (reference sequence). This chain's CDR3 is CASSQTGVSNTEAFF. The CDR3 region has the DNA TGTGCCAGTAGTCAGACAGGGGTCTCGAACACTGAAGCTTTCTTT.

The rearrangement links TRBV10-3 to TRBJ1-1, with 7 bases lining up with TRBD1. This CDR3 is built from 13 residues. The V gene's germline CDR1 is ENHRY and CDR2 SYGVKD. V dropped 6 bases and J dropped 0; count of bases not matched to a gene: 1. The CDR3, as DNA: TGTGCCATCAGAGGGACAGTGAACACTGAAGCTTTCTTT. This sequence encodes CAIRGTVNTEAFF.

J is TRBJ2-7 and V is TRBV7-8; D is unresolved. Germline V gene sequence: CDR1 SGHVS, CDR2 FQNEAQ. The germline V and J ends were trimmed by 3 bases and 2 bases, with 11 bases remaining between them. The CDR3 totals 14 residues. CDR3 DNA sequence: TGTGCCAGCAGCTTGTCCTTATTGACCTACGAGCAGTACTTC. This translates into CASSLSLLTYEQYF.

The chain is built from TRBV6-5 and TRBJ2-7; D is perhaps TRBD2 (5 bases). This CDR3 is built from 14 residues. Germline V lookup: CDR1 MNHEY, CDR2 SVGAGI. Trimming left V 5 bases short and J 1 base short, with 12 bases between. CDR3 nucleotide sequence: TGTGCCAGCAGTATCGGTACTAGGTCCTACGAGCAGTACTTC. Protein: CASSIGTRSYEQYF.

This clone appeared a few times. The CDR3 nucleotides are TGTGCCAGCAGCTTGGGGCAGGGTATTTCTGAAGCTTTCTTT. It yields the protein CASSLGQGISEAFF. The rearrangement links TRBV5-8 to TRBJ1-1, with D perhaps matching TRBD1 (5 bases). V lost 0 bases and J lost 6, with 12 bases in between. The CDR3 has 14 residues. Germline CDR1 is SGHTS and CDR2 is YDEGEE.

This clone was found a few times. The chain has TRBV30 and TRBJ1-5; 7 bases line up with TRBD1. The CDR3 sequence is 15 residues long. Looked up from germline, CDR1 is GTSNPN and CDR2 is SVGIG (reference sequence). V lost 2 bases, J lost 4 bases, and 8 bases stayed unmatched. Here the CDR3 reads CAWSPPGTANQPQHF. The DNA for the CDR3 is TGTGCCTGGAGTCCTCCCGGGACAGCTAATCAGCCCCAGCATTTT.

This chain uses TRBV5-4 with TRBJ1-2; D gene unclear. This CDR3 is 14 amino acids long. Trimming removed 4 bases at V and 6 bases at J, with 16 bases between. Germline-derived CDR1 and CDR2 are SGHNT and YYREEE (reference sequence). DNA of the CDR3: TGTGCCAGCAGCCTGAGGGTCGGGTTGGATGGCTACACCTTC. Translation: CASSLRVGLDGYTF.

This clone has a handful of counts. The chain combines TRBV7-2 with TRBJ2-7; 7 nucleotides agree with TRBD1. Germline trimming cut 1 base from V and 0 bases from J; bases unmatched to any gene: 3. The CDR3 is made up of 15 amino acids. The germline V gene has CDR1 SGHTA and CDR2 FQGNSA. CDR3 amino acids: CASSLDRGGSYEQYF. CDR3 bases: TGTGCCAGCAGCTTAGACAGGGGCGGCTCCTACGAGCAGTACTTC.

The chain couples TRBV7-6 to TRBJ2-1; 9 bases fit TRBD2. J gave up 4 bases and V 2 bases, and 9 bases lay outside the gene matches. Germline V gene sequence: CDR1 SGHVS, CDR2 FNYEAQ. This CDR3 comprises 17 residues. The CDR3 here is CASSLNGGRAVYNEQFF. Written as DNA, the CDR3 is TGTGCCAGCAGCTTAAATGGCGGGAGGGCCGTTTACAATGAGCAGTTCTTC. The full variable domain, rest sourced from reference TRBV7-6 and TRBJ2-1, is GAGVSQSPRYKVTKRGQDVALRCDPISGHVSLYWYRQALGQGPEFLTYFNYEAQQDKSGLPNDRFSAERPEGSISTLTIQRTEQRDSAMYRCASSLNGGRAVYNEQFFGPGTRLTVL.

The chain joins TRBV7-7 to TRBJ2-7; D remains unclear. This CDR3 comprises 13 residues. Germline CDR1 reads SSHAT; CDR2 reads FNYEAQ (reference sequence). V was cut by 5 bases and J by 1 base, with 9 bases left in between. CDR3 residues: CASSIGPSYEQYF. The CDR3 nucleotides are TGTGCCAGCAGCATTGGGCCGTCCTACGAGCAGTACTTC.

The chain is built from TRBV30 and TRBJ2-1; D possibly corresponds to TRBD1 (6 bases). Germline V gives CDR1 GTSNPN, CDR2 SVGIG (reference sequence). V dropped 3 bases and J dropped 7 bases, with 10 bases sitting between them. This CDR3 has 12 amino acids. The CDR3 region is CAWSRTENEQFF. The DNA of the CDR3 is TGTGCCTGGAGCCGGACAGAAAATGAGCAGTTCTTC.

The rearrangement joins TRBV5-1 to TRBJ1-4; 10 nucleotides agree with TRBD1. Trimming at V came to 1 base and at J to 8 bases, leaving 5 bases not matched to a gene. Germline assignment: CDR1 SGHRS and CDR2 YFSETQ. The CDR3 covers 15 residues. The CDR3 loop reads CASSLRTGGGEKLFF. The CDR3 region has the DNA TGCGCCAGCAGCTTGCGGACAGGGGGTGGAGAAAAACTGTTTTTT.

Concerning this clone itself: One junction end does not reproduce the germline sequence, and a read error may be involved. This rearrangement joins TRBV30 to TRBJ1-1, with TRBD1 identical over 9 bases. CDR1 is GTSNPN and CDR2 is SVGIG in the germline V gene (reference sequence). The CDR3 sequence is 13 residues long. The CDR3 DNA reads as TGTGCCTGGACGGGACAGGGCCCATCTAAGGACTCGTTT. It translates to CAWTGQGPSKDSF.

The V gene is TRBV19, the J gene TRBJ2-2; 7 nucleotides agree with TRBD2. The V gene end was trimmed by 0 bases and the J gene end by 4 bases; junction bases not matched to a gene: 5. In germline, CDR1 is LNHDA, CDR2 SQIVND (reference sequence). The CDR3 consists of 16 residues. The CDR3 nucleotides are TGTGCCAGTAGTATAGATTCGGGGGGAGGCACCGGGGAGCTGTTTTTT. The encoded protein is CASSIDSGGGTGELFF. Full variable domain (rest looked up from reference TRBV19 and TRBJ2-2): DGGITQSPKYLFRKEGQNVTLSCEQNLNHDAMYWYRQDPGQGLRLIYYSQIVNDFQKGDIAEGYSVSREKKESFPLTVTSAQKNPTAFYLCASSIDSGGGTGELFFGEGSRLTVL.

The chain couples TRBV7-6 to TRBJ2-3; TRBD1 agrees at 8 bases. J gave up 3 bases and V 4 bases, and 3 bases lay outside the gene matches. The CDR3 has 14 residues. Germline V gene sequence: CDR1 SGHVS, CDR2 FNYEAQ. The DNA for the CDR3 is TGTGCCAGCAGCTGCGGACAGGGAACAGATACGCAGTATTTT. It codes for CASSCGQGTDTQYF.

The chain is built from TRBV6-5 and TRBJ2-3; D is unclear. The germline CDR1 and CDR2 sequences are MNHEY and SVGAGI. V dropped 0 bases and J dropped 9 bases, with 10 bases sitting between them. The CDR3 contains 13 residues. The CDR3 spells CASSYSGLGTQYF. In DNA form, the CDR3 reads TGTGCCAGCAGTTACTCGGGTCTGGGGACGCAGTATTTT.

This clone was seen only once. The DNA of the CDR3 is TGTGCCAGCAGCTCTCAGTACAATGAGCAGTTCTTC. It translates to CASSSQYNEQFF. The rearrangement uses TRBV7-2 and TRBJ2-1; D ambiguous. The length of the CDR3 is 12 residues. V dropped 4 bases and J dropped 4 bases, with 5 bases sitting between them. The germline V gene has CDR1 SGHTA and CDR2 FQGNSA. Based on the CDR3 plus reference TRBV7-2 and TRBJ2-1, the full variable domain is GAGVSQSPSNKVTEKGKDVELRCDPISGHTALYWYRQSLGQGLEFLIYFQGNSAPDKSGLPSDRFSAERTGGSVSTLTIQRTQQEDSAVYLCASSSQYNEQFFGPGTRLTVL.

In regard to this clone: At one boundary the junction diverges from the germline segment, which might be a read error. The chain combines TRBV6-5 with TRBJ2-7, with D tentatively TRBD1 or TRBD2 (6 bases each). The germline CDR1 and CDR2 sequences are MNHEY and SVGAGI. The CDR3 runs to 15 residues. CDR3 in amino acids: CASSPAPGASYEQHF. In DNA, the CDR3 is TGTGCCAGCAGCCCAGCTCCGGGGGCCTCCTACGAGCAGCACTTC.

This clone was seen more than once but under ten times. The CDR3 region has the DNA TGTGCCAGCAGCAACAGGGTTTCTAACTATGGCTACACCTTC. Protein: CASSNRVSNYGYTF. The rearrangement uses TRBV5-4 and TRBJ1-2; tentatively, D is TRBD1 (6 bases). The V gene lost 4 bases and the J gene lost 0 bases, with 10 bases spanning the gap. This CDR3 is built from 14 residues. In germline, CDR1 is SGHNT, CDR2 YYREEE (reference sequence). The whole variable domain, remainder taken from reference TRBV5-4 and TRBJ1-2, is ETGVTQSPTHLIKTRGQQVTLRCSSQSGHNTVSWYQQALGQGPQFIFQYYREEENGRGNFPPRFSGLQFPNYSSELNVNALELDDSALYLCASSNRVSNYGYTFGSGTRLTVV.

This clone appeared a few times. The chain joins TRBV9 to TRBJ1-3; D is unclear. Germline V gene data show CDR1 as SGDLS and CDR2 as YYNGEE. The length of the CDR3 is 13 residues. Between the trimmed V and J ends, which lost 8 bases and 5 bases, there was a span of 14 bases. The CDR3 sequence is CASSGGSRNTIYF. The CDR3 nucleotides read TGTGCCAGTTCGGGAGGATCTAGAAACACCATATATTTT. Using reference TRBV9 and TRBJ1-3 for the parts outside the CDR3, the full variable domain is DSGVTQTPKHLITATGQRVTLRCSPRSGDLSVYWYQQSLDQGLQFLIQYYNGEERAKGNILERFSAQQFPDLHSELNLSSLELGDSALYFCASSGGSRNTIYFGEGSWLTVV.

The V gene is TRBV10-3, the J gene TRBJ2-5; D might be TRBD1 or TRBD2, each matching 5 bases. V was clipped by 2 bases and J by 5 bases, with 9 bases between them. Germline V CDR1 and CDR2: ENHRY, SYGVKD. The CDR3 runs to 13 residues. The CDR3 spells CAISEGEGETQYF. DNA for the CDR3: TGTGCCATCAGTGAGGGAGAGGGGGAGACCCAGTACTTC.

This chain connects TRBV15 to TRBJ2-6; no clear D gene. Germline CDR1 reads LNHNV; CDR2 reads YYDKDF (reference sequence). This CDR3 has 17 amino acids. Trimming shortened V by 1 base and J by 3 bases, and 13 bases separated the two germline ends. CDR3 sequence reads: CATSRGTNSLGANVLTF. The CDR3 nucleotides read TGTGCCACCAGCAGAGGTACGAACAGCCTTGGGGCCAACGTCCTGACTTTC.

The chain combines TRBV7-9 with TRBJ2-2, with TRBD1 matching 8 bases. Germline loops: CDR1 SEHNR, CDR2 FQNEAQ (reference sequence). The ends lost 5 bases at V and 3 bases at J; junction bases unmatched: 5. The CDR3 is made up of 15 amino acids. CDR3 sequence (DNA): TGTGCCAGCAGCCGCAGGGGGCTGGACACCGGGGAGCTGTTTTTT. Protein sequence: CASSRRGLDTGELFF.